These T cell receptor beta chains were read from a single sample in a study of blood T cells in healthy people across ages. TCRdb re-derived calls from the 5' RACE reads in MiXCR, one entry per CDR3 protein. The data hold approximately 810,000 distinct CDR3 sequences, with around 36% observed a single time. Sequencing input: blood. The receptors originated from a man between 18 and 29 years old in good health. Each CDR3 is given with its conserved first and last residue. The order of the fields is V gene, clone size, J gene, D gene, CDR3 DNA, CDR3 protein. D genes are given only for firm matches. Rows give clone size only sometimes, using once, few, many, or a class for an expanded clone.

>TRBV10-3|.|TRBJ2-2|TRBD1
TGTGCCATCAGAGACCGACAGGGTAACACCGGGGAGCTGTTTTTT
CAIRDRQGNTGELFF
>TRBV24-1|.|TRBJ2-1|.
TGTGCCACCAGTGACCTGGGGGGAGGTGAGCAGTTCTTC
CATSDLGGGEQFF
>TRBV7-9|few|TRBJ2-1|.
TGTGCCAGCAGCGTCGGACGTAATTACAATGAGCAGTTCTTC
CASSVGRNYNEQFF
>TRBV12-3/TRBV12-4|.|TRBJ2-7|TRBD1
TGTGCCAGCAGGTGGGGACAGGGGCTTAGCTCCTACAATGAGCAGTACTTC
CASRWGQGLSSYNEQYF
>TRBV7-3|.|TRBJ2-7|.
TGTGCCAGCAGCTTAAGGCGAGATGCGACCTACGAGCAGTACTTC
CASSLRRDATYEQYF
>TRBV5-1|many|TRBJ2-1|.
TGCGCCAGCAGCTTTGGTAGTGGGAGTGAGCAGTTCTTC
CASSFGSGSEQFF
>TRBV9|few|TRBJ2-1|.
TGTGCCAGCAGCGTAGGCGGACAGATCTCCTACAATGAGCAGTTCTTC
CASSVGGQISYNEQFF
>TRBV20-1|many|TRBJ2-5|TRBD2
TGCAGTGCTAGAGATCACCTAGCGGCCTTCGAAGAGACCCAGTACTTC
CSARDHLAAFEETQYF
>TRBV4-3|.|TRBJ1-1|TRBD1
TGCGCCAGCAGCCATGACGGACAGGGCACTGAAGCTTTCTTT
CASSHDGQGTEAFF
>TRBV10-3|.|TRBJ2-5|TRBD1
TGTGCCATTATGGGGGACAGGGAGCAAGAGACCCAGTACTTC
CAIMGDREQETQYF
>TRBV27|.|TRBJ1-1|.
TGTGCCACCGCACTGTTGGGTGGGAACACTGAAGCTTTCTTT
CATALLGGNTEAFF
>TRBV12-3/TRBV12-4|few|TRBJ2-3|TRBD2
TGTGCCAGCAGTAGACTACTAGCGGGGGGGCGCACAGATACGCAGTATTTT
CASSRLLAGGRTDTQYF
>TRBV5-1|.|TRBJ2-1|TRBD1
TGCGCCAGCAGCGTGTGGACAGGCAATGAGCAGTTCTTC
CASSVWTGNEQFF
>TRBV15|.|TRBJ1-1|.
TGTGCCACCAGTACGGGGAAGTCGAGGACTGAAGCTTTCTTT
CATSTGKSRTEAFF
>TRBV9|.|TRBJ2-3|.
TGTGCCAACAGCGTAGCCAGGTACGACACAGATACGCAGTATTTT
CANSVARYDTDTQYF
>TRBV5-5|few|TRBJ1-4|.
TGTGCCAGCAGCCCTATAGGGGGTGAAAAACTGTTTTTT
CASSPIGGEKLFF
>TRBV5-1|many|TRBJ2-7|.
TGCGCCAGCAGCTTAACAGGGATCTCCTACGAGCAGTACTTC
CASSLTGISYEQYF
>TRBV12-3/TRBV12-4|.|TRBJ1-6|TRBD1
TGTGCCAGCAGTTTTGAGGGGGCTGCCTATTCACCCCTCCACTTT
CASSFEGAAYSPLHF
>TRBV6-2/TRBV6-3|.|TRBJ1-2|.
TGTGCCAGCAGAGACGGTGACTATGGCTACACCTTC
CASRDGDYGYTF
>TRBV7-2|.|TRBJ2-5|.
TGTGCCAGCAGACCCCATGTAAGCCAAGAGACCCAGTACTTC
CASRPHVSQETQYF
>TRBV9|.|TRBJ1-1|.
TGTGCCAGCAGCGTAGACGATGGCACTGAAGCTTTCTTT
CASSVDDGTEAFF
>TRBV27|many|TRBJ2-7|TRBD2
TGTGCCAGCAGTGGGACTAGTAGCTACGAGCAGTACTTC
CASSGTSSYEQYF
>TRBV29-1|few|TRBJ1-4|.
TGCAGCGTTGGAGGAAGTCCTAATGAAAAGCTGTTTTTT
CSVGGSPNEKLFF
>TRBV28|.|TRBJ2-2|TRBD1
TGTGCCAGCAGCCGTACCGGGACAGGGGGCCCCGGGGAGCTGTTTTTT
CASSRTGTGGPGELFF
>TRBV7-9|.|TRBJ2-3|.
TGTGCCAGCAGCTCAGGGCGTCCTACAGATACGCAGTATTTT
CASSSGRPTDTQYF
>TRBV12-3/TRBV12-4|few|TRBJ1-1|.
TGTGCCAGCAGTTTCGGGGATGGTAGCACTGAAGCTTTCTTT
CASSFGDGSTEAFF
>TRBV27|.|TRBJ2-7|.
TGTGCCAGCAGCCGACGGGATGGAGGCGAGCAGTACTTC
CASSRRDGGEQYF
>TRBV5-1|many|TRBJ1-1|.
TGCGCCAGCAGCTTGTGGGGTAGCCCTAACACTGAAGCTTTCTTT
CASSLWGSPNTEAFF
>TRBV7-2|.|TRBJ2-7|TRBD2
TGTGCCAGCAGCTTAGGAAGGAGCGGGAGATACGAGCAGTACTTC
CASSLGRSGRYEQYF